Shown below are 5 T cell receptor beta chains from a single sample sequenced in a study of neurological immune-mediated disorders. TCRdb re-called the 5' RACE reads with MiXCR, one entry per CDR3 protein. This sample has tens of thousands of distinct CDR3 sequences, with approximately 12% found just once. As for time point: longitudinal time-point 1 (baseline). Input material: PBMCs. The receptors stem from a male donor with HTLV-1-associated myelopathy (HAM/TSP).

This clonotype has just a few counts. The chain carries TRBV20-1 and TRBJ1-1; D possibly corresponds to TRBD1 (6 bases). CDR3 length equals 12 residues. Germline CDR1 and CDR2: DFQATT and SNEGSKA (reference sequence). Trimming removed 6 bases at V and 4 bases at J, with 12 bases between. CDR3 in amino acids: CSAEGGGTEAFF. Written as DNA, the CDR3 is TGCAGTGCGGAAGGGGGAGGCACTGAAGCTTTCTTT.

On this clonotype itself: This may be a read error, as it is one base from a much larger clone. Here the CDR3 DNA reads TGTACCAGCAGCTTACTAGCGGGGGAGTTCCAAGAGACCCAGTACTTC. It translates to CTSSLLAGEFQETQYF. The chain recombines TRBV7-2 with TRBJ2-5; 10 nucleotides line up with TRBD2. V trimming: 2 bases; J trimming: 1 base; junction bases outside the gene matches: 4. This CDR3 is 16 amino acids long. CDR1 SGHTA and CDR2 FQGNSA come from the germline V gene.

The chain joins TRBV7-6 to TRBJ1-6; D unresolved. The CDR3 is 14 residues long. Germline-derived CDR1 and CDR2 are SGHVS and FNYEAQ. V gave up 6 bases and J gave up 7 bases, with 13 bases separating them. The chain's CDR3 is CASSDRAGNSPLHF. Here the CDR3 DNA reads TGTGCCAGCAGTGACCGGGCTGGAAATTCACCCCTCCACTTT.

This clonotype was detected many times. The chain employs TRBV5-1 and TRBJ2-5; 11 nucleotides line up with TRBD2. This CDR3 has 16 amino acids. Germline CDR1 and CDR2: SGHRS and YFSETQ. The V and J ends lost 4 bases and 0 bases, in that order; junction bases with no gene match: 5. This chain's CDR3 is CASSTGTSGNQETQYF. The DNA for the CDR3 is TGCGCCAGCAGCACCGGGACTAGCGGCAACCAAGAGACCCAGTACTTC.

In this sample, this clonotype turned up many times. The chain employs TRBV5-1 and TRBJ1-2; 9 bases fit TRBD1. Trimming cost V 4 bases and J 5 bases; bases outside gene matches: 9. This CDR3 comprises 15 residues. Germline V gene sequence: CDR1 SGHRS, CDR2 YFSETQ. This CDR3 reads CASSELGQGTYGYTF. The CDR3 DNA reads as TGCGCCAGCAGCGAACTGGGACAGGGAACGTATGGCTACACCTTC.